This record covers a single TCR beta chain. Its antigen is not identified. The data stem from a study of early T cells in non-severe SARS-CoV-2 infection. Study-level points and caveats: VDJdb matching, biased toward anti-spike CD8 responses, missed private and CD4 specificities.

Unique molecular identifiers were affixed to single, distinct cDNA molecules. TCRdb re-called the 5' RACE reads with MiXCR, one entry per CDR3 protein. The repertoire consists of 66,000 or so distinct CDR3 sequences, with roughly 13% occurring once and the leading ten covering roughly 8.3%. This TCR was recovered from an adult who was a healthcare worker with PCR-confirmed SARS-CoV-2 infection or an uninfected control (not recorded which). Source material: whole blood.

DNA for the CDR3: TGTGCCAGCAGCCAATCTAGCGGGAGGGCCTACAATGAGCAGTTCTTC. Protein: CASSQSSGRAYNEQFF. J is TRBJ2-1 and V is TRBV28, with TRBD2 matching 12 bases. CDR1 and CDR2 from the germline V gene are MDHEN and SYDVKM. V shed 6 bases and J 2 bases; nucleotides not matched to a gene: 5. The CDR3 sequence is 16 residues long.